A selection of T cell receptor beta chains follows, all from one sample in a study of blood T cell repertoires in COVID-19. Here immunoSEQ multiplex PCR was the method, and the copy in TCRdb shows in-frame clones only, minus some. This table has tens of thousands of clones, about 88% appearing once. Sequenced: peripheral blood. The receptor source for this set is a man between 65 and 85 years old with acute or convalescent COVID-19. Each CDR3 is given without its conserved first and last residue. Rows give clone size only sometimes, using once, few, many, or a class for an expanded clone.

clone size	J gene	V gene	CDR3 protein
few	TRBJ2-1	TRBV2	ASSPTRNEQF
NA	TRBJ2-7	TRBV28	ATSGTSGAEQY
NA	TRBJ2-7	TRBV12-3/TRBV12-4	ASSPSGLEQY
NA	TRBJ2-1	TRBV2	ASGAAGQGPKKQF
once	TRBJ1-4	TRBV18	ASSGRSDEKLF
NA	TRBJ1-2	TRBV6-5	ASSLGSGTVRGYT
NA	TRBJ2-5	TRBV19	ASSIGQGGQQTQY
NA	TRBJ1-4	TRBV27	ASSPSTGRTNEKLF
NA	TRBJ2-3	TRBV7-6	ASSSTGFGDTQY
NA	TRBJ2-3	TRBV2	ASGLAENTQY
NA	TRBJ2-1	TRBV11-3	ASSFGGSSYNEQF
NA	TRBJ2-1	TRBV9	ASSDRDSNEQF
NA	TRBJ2-1	TRBV5-1	ASSFPPGGSEQF
NA	TRBJ2-1	TRBV27	ASRAGTYNEQF
NA	TRBJ1-1	TRBV15	ATSSRLGENTEAF
NA	TRBJ2-5	TRBV12-3/TRBV12-4	ASSPATGTQY
NA	TRBJ1-6	TRBV19	ASSGREDSPLH
NA	TRBJ2-3	TRBV5-1	ASSVSGRTVDTQY
NA	TRBJ1-1	TRBV2	ASSTGPTEAF
NA	TRBJ2-5	TRBV6-1	ASSDQGYETQY
NA	TRBJ2-3	TRBV19	ASSIRMGADTQY
NA	TRBJ2-7	TRBV28	ASSAGAYEQY
NA	TRBJ1-2	TRBV5-1	ASSLATGSYGYT
NA	TRBJ1-6	TRBV18	ASSPGTGSTNSPLH
few	TRBJ1-2	TRBV18	ASSSGLAGYGYT
few	TRBJ1-1	TRBV6-5	ASSRDRGRTAEAF
NA	TRBJ2-1	TRBV7-2	ASSFRTSGSPEQF
once	TRBJ2-5	TRBV7-9	ASSLASGEETQY
NA	TRBJ2-1	TRBV11-2	ASSQNPRNEQF
NA	TRBJ1-5	TRBV19	ASSEWSNQPQH
NA	TRBJ1-4	TRBV5-4	ASSLKRTGRDEKLF
NA	TRBJ1-2	TRBV12-3/TRBV12-4	ASTQSGGSGYT
NA	TRBJ2-1	TRBV7-9	ASSSTAYNEQF
NA	TRBJ2-2	TRBV27	ASSLRGATGELF
NA	TRBJ1-3	TRBV7-3	ASSLGGTGNTIY
NA	TRBJ1-1	TRBV5-1	ASSRTGTKNTEAF
NA	TRBJ2-7	TRBV6-5	ASIFSAGGVGEQY
once	TRBJ1-5	TRBV2	ASSDFDRFNQPQH
NA	TRBJ1-6	TRBV27	ASSMTRETPLH
NA	TRBJ1-1	TRBV7-2	ASSFPTHTEAF
NA	TRBJ1-2	TRBV11-2	ASSLEGRDRGYT
NA	TRBJ2-3	TRBV3-1/TRBV3-2	ASSQGAGGTQY